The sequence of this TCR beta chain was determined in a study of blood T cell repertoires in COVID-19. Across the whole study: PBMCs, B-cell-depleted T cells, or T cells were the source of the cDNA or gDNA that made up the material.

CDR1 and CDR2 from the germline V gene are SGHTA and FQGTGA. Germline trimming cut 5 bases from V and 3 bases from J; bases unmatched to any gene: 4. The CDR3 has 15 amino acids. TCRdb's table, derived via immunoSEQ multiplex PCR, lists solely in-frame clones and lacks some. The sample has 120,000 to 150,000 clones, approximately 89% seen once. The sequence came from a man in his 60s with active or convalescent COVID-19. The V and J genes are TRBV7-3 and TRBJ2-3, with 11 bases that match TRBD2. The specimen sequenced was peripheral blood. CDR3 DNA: TGTGCCAGCAGCCGGACTAGCGGGCCGACAGATACGCAGTATTTT. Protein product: CASSRTSGPTDTQYF.